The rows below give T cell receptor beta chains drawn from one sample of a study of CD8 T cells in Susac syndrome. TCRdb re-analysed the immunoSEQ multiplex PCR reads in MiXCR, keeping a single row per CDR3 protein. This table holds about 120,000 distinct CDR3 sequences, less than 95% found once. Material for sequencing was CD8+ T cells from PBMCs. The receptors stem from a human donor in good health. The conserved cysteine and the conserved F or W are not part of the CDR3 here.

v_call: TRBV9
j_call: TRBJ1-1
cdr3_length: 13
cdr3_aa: ASSANSHPNTEAF

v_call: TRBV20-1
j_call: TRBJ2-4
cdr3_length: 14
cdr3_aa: SASQVRGIAKNIQY

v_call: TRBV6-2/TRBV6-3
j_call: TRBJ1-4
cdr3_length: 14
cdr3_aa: ASTTLRQVYTEKLF

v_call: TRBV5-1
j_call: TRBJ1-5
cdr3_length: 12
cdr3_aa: ASSTGQTGSPQH

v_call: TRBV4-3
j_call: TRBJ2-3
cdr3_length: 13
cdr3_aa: ASSQGRASTDTQY

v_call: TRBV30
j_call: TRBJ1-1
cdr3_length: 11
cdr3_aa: AWSFSSYYGAF

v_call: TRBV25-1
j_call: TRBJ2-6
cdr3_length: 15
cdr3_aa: ASSETTGGPGANVLT

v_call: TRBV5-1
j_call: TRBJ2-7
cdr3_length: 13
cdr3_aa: ASSFGGQDFSEQY

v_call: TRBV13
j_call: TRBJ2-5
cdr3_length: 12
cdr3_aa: ASSFGALKETQY

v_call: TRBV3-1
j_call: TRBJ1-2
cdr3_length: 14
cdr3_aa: ASSLSLTVASYGYT

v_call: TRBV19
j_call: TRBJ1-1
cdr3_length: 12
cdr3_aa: ASSHQGGSTEAF

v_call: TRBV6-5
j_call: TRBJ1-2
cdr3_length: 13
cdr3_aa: ASSPTGQGLYGYT

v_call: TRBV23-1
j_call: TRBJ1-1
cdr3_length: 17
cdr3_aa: ASSCDRGHGVGGNTEAF

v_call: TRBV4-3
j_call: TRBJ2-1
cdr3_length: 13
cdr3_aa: ASNQNPGSGDEQF

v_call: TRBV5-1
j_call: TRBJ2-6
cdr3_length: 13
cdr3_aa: ASSAGNSGANVLT

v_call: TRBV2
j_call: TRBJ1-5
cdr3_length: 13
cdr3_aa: ASSEEAVRNQPQH

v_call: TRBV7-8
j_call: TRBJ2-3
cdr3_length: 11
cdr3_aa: ASSEGAGATQY

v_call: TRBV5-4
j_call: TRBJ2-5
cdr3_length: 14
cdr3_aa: ASSLGGGAFYETQY

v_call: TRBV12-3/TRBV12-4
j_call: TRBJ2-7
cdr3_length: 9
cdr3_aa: ASSLLREQY

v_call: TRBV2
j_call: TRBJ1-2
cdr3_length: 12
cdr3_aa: ASSDPDRGYGYT

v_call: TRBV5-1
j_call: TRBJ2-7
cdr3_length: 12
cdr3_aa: ASSERDSSYEQY

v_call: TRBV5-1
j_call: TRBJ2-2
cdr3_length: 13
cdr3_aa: ASSLTVRNTGELF

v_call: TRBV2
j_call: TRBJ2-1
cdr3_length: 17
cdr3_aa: ASSNRSGRETLSYNEQF

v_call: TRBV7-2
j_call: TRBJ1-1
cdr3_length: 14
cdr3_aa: ASSLWAGTGGGEAF

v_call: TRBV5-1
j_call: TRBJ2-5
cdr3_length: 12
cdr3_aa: ASSFLQNQETQY

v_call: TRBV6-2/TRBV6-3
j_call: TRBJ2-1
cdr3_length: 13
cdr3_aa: ASSRRTSGSNEQF

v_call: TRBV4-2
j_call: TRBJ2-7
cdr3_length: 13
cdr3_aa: ASSHQVADLYEQY

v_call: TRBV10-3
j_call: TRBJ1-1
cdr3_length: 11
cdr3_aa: AISAPLSTEAF

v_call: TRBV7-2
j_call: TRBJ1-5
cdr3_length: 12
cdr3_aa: ASSFRGNNQPQH

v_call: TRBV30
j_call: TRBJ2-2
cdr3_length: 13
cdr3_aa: AWSGLAENTGELF

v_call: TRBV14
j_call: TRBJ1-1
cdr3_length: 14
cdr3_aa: ASSRHLGAPNTEAF

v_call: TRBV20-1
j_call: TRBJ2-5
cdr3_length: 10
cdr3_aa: SAMHQGETQY

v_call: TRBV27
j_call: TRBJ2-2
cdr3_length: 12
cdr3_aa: ASTIGLAAGELF

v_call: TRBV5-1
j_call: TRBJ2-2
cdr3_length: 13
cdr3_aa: ASRAGEFDTGELF

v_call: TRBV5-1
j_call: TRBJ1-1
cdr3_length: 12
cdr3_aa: ASSPRDGPTEAF

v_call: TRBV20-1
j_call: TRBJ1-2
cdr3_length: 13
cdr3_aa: SARDQWRGRAGYT

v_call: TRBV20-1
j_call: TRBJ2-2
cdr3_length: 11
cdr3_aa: SLQGGATGELF

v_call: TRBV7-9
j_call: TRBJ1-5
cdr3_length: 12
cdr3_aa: ASTNIQGNQPQH

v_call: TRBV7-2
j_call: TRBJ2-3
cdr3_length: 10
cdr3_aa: ASSFALDTQY

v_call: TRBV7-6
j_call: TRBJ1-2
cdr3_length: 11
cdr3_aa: ASSHGPLDGYT